This T cell receptor beta chain stems from a study of cytomegalovirus exposure and HLA in healthy donors. Separate from the roughly 700-subject first cohort was the roughly 130-subject validation cohort, to which the donors belonged. Clones were sequenced by immunoSEQ multiplex PCR, and TCRdb holds only the in-frame ones, with some missing. The sample lists 190,000 or so clones, 84% occurring once. V was clipped by 2 bases and J by 5 bases; unmatched bases: 5. This CDR3 is 15 amino acids long. Germline V gene lookup returns CDR1 SGHRS and CDR2 YFSETQ. Sequenced: PBMCs. This clonotype was sampled from a woman between 18 and 29 years old in good health and CMV-seropositive. The chain carries TRBV5-1 and TRBJ2-1, with 9 bases matching TRBD1. The CDR3: CASSLGDRENNEQFF. CDR3 DNA sequence: TGCGCCAGCAGCTTAGGGGACAGGGAAAACAATGAGCAGTTCTTC.